The 9 T cell receptor beta chains below were found in one sample sequenced in a study of T cells in Graves' hyperthyroidism and ophthalmopathy. RNA transcripts provided the source from which TCR beta CDR3 regions were amplified. RT-PCR in the first round (using the HTBI primer set) targeted the TCR CDR3. TCRdb independently ran MiXCR on the multiplex PCR reads; one entry per CDR3 protein. The sample lists about 500,000 distinct CDR3 sequences, roughly 45% occurring once. Sequenced input: peripheral blood or thyroid tissue (not recorded which). The origin of the receptors is an adult woman with Graves' disease, either hyperthyroidism or ophthalmopathy (not recorded which).

CDR3 DNA: TGCAGCGTTGGTGCGGGACAGCCCTACGAGCAGTACTTC. Amino acids: CSVGAGQPYEQYF. The rearrangement joins TRBV29-1 to TRBJ2-7; possibly TRBD1 for D (7 bases). V gave up 4 bases and J gave up 2 bases, with 12 bases separating them. The CDR3 consists of 13 residues. Germline lookup yields CDR1 SQVTM and CDR2 ANQGSEA.

The sample holds many counts of this clonotype. The rearrangement uses TRBV29-1 and TRBJ1-2; possible D gene TRBD1, 6 bases. CDR1 is SQVTM and CDR2 is ANQGSEA in the germline V gene. The CDR3 extends over 10 amino acids. V lost 5 bases and J 7 bases, leaving 8 bases between the germline ends. CDR3 sequence (DNA): TGCAGCGTTAACAGGGTTGGCTACACCTTC. It codes for CSVNRVGYTF.

V usage is TRBV10-3 and J usage is TRBJ1-1; 8 bases match TRBD1. The germline V gene encodes CDR1 ENHRY and CDR2 SYGVKD. This CDR3 is built from 15 residues. The V gene end was trimmed by 6 bases and the J gene end by 7 bases; junction bases not matched to a gene: 13. The CDR3 loop reads CAISDKAGGGGEAFF. The DNA of the CDR3 is TGTGCCATCAGCGACAAGGCAGGGGGCGGCGGTGAAGCTTTCTTT.

This clonotype has at least ten counts. The gene calls are TRBV4-1 and TRBJ1-2, with D unresolved. From germline, CDR1 is MGHRA and CDR2 YSYEKL. V dropped 2 bases and J dropped 5 bases, with 12 bases sitting between them. CDR3 length: 14 residues. As DNA, the CDR3 is TGCGCCAGCAGCCAACCTGGATCTACTTATGGCTACACCTTC. The encoded protein is CASSQPGSTYGYTF.

The J gene is TRBJ2-7, the V gene TRBV4-3; TRBD1 or TRBD2 may be the D gene (5 bases each). Germline V gene sequence: CDR1 LGHNA, CDR2 YSLEER. V dropped 0 bases and J dropped 9 bases, with 24 bases sitting between them. This CDR3 has 17 amino acids. CDR3 amino acids: CASSQDVGHLGRTWQYF. The CDR3 nucleotides read TGCGCCAGCAGCCAAGATGTCGGGCACTTGGGACGGACGTGGCAGTACTTC.

Turning to this clonotype: The junction shows a germline mismatch at one end, possibly a read error. This rearrangement joins TRBV11-2 to TRBJ1-2; D ambiguous. Germline CDR1 SGHAT, CDR2 FQNNGV. This CDR3 is built from 15 residues. The CDR3 DNA follows: TGCGCCAGCAGCACCACCGGACGGACTAACTATGGCTACACCTTC. The encoded protein is CASSTTGRTNYGYTF.

The V and J genes are TRBV10-3 and TRBJ1-1; possible D gene TRBD1, 6 bases. The CDR3 consists of 14 residues. Germline lookup yields CDR1 ENHRY and CDR2 SYGVKD. V dropped 2 bases and J dropped 1 base, with 8 bases sitting between them. The DNA of the CDR3 is TGTGCCATCAGTGAGCGGACAGAGAACACTGAAGCTTTCTTT. Amino acids: CAISERTENTEAFF.

This clonotype was counted only a few times. The chain recombines TRBV20-1 with TRBJ1-2, with D uncertain. The germline V gene has CDR1 DFQATT and CDR2 SNEGSKA (reference sequence). V dropped 0 bases and J dropped 12 bases, with 8 bases sitting between them. This CDR3 comprises 10 residues. The CDR3 loop reads CSARDPGNTF. The CDR3 region has the DNA TGCAGTGCTAGAGATCCTGGAAACACCTTC.

This clonotype came up many times. This rearrangement joins TRBV4-1 to TRBJ2-7; the D gene is possibly TRBD2 (6 bases). Germline V gives CDR1 MGHRA, CDR2 YSYEKL. Trimming took 4 bases from V and 1 from J, leaving 17 bases between them. The CDR3 runs 16 residues. The CDR3 reads CASSPSRGSGSYEQYF. The DNA for the CDR3 is TGCGCCAGCAGCCCTTCCCGGGGCAGCGGGTCCTACGAGCAGTACTTC.